The 27 T cell receptor beta chains in this list originate from one sample, sequenced in a study of OX40 agonist ivuxolimab in advanced cancers. Profiled with immunoSEQ multiplex PCR; TCRdb holds only in-frame clones, not every one. Here the sample spans around 80,000 clones, roughly nine tenths being singletons. The sequenced sample was CD4+ or CD8+ T cells sorted from blood, obtained in a trial of the OX40 agonist ivuxolimab. These receptors were obtained from an adult with an advanced solid tumor such as melanoma, head and neck, liver or kidney cancer.

The rearrangement joins TRBV9 to TRBJ2-7; D uncertain. The CDR3 consists of 15 residues. Per the germline V gene, CDR1 is SGDLS and CDR2 is YYNGEE. The ends were cut back, 0 bases at V and 3 bases at J, with 13 bases in the middle. CDR3 protein: CASSVEPARVYEQYF. The CDR3 DNA sequence: TGTGCCAGCAGCGTAGAACCCGCTCGGGTCTACGAGCAGTACTTC.

V gene TRBV27 combines with J gene TRBJ2-2, with D possibly being TRBD1 (6 bases). The V gene lost 6 bases and the J gene lost 0 bases, with 11 bases spanning the gap. CDR3 length equals 15 residues. Germline CDR1 and CDR2: MNHEY and SMNVEV (reference sequence). The CDR3 DNA reads TGTGCCAGCAGATACAGGGCCTCGAACACCGGGGAGCTGTTTTTT. Its protein product is CASRYRASNTGELFF.

The chain joins TRBV18 to TRBJ2-3; 10 bases match TRBD1. The CDR3 spans 16 residues. V gave up 2 bases and J gave up 6 bases; unmatched junction bases: 8. CDR1 is KGHSH and CDR2 is LQKENI in the germline V gene. The CDR3 region is CASSPIGTGVTDTQYF. CDR3 DNA: TGTGCCAGCTCACCAATCGGGACAGGGGTCACCGATACGCAGTATTTT. The full variable domain, in which reference TRBV18 and TRBJ2-3 provide the parts outside the CDR3, is NAGVMQNPRHLVRRRGQEARLRCSPMKGHSHVYWYRQLPEEGLKFMVYLQKENIIDESGMPKERFSAEFPKEGPSILRIQQVVRGDSAAYFCASSPIGTGVTDTQYFGPGTRLTVL.

The chain couples TRBV28 to TRBJ2-2, with 10 positions matching TRBD1. Per the germline V gene, CDR1 is MDHEN and CDR2 is SYDVKM. Germline trimming cut 5 bases from V and 2 bases from J; bases unmatched to any gene: 5. There are 16 residues in the CDR3. The CDR3 reads CASSPGDRGNTGELFF. The CDR3 DNA follows: TGTGCCAGCAGTCCAGGGGACAGGGGCAACACCGGGGAGCTGTTTTTT.

V is TRBV29-1 and J is TRBJ2-7; 9 bases agree with TRBD1. Germline loops: CDR1 SQVTM, CDR2 ANQGSEA. The CDR3 loop spans 12 amino acids. V shed 7 bases and J 5 bases; nucleotides not matched to a gene: 6. The CDR3 DNA sequence: TGCAGCGCCGGAGGGACAGGGAACGAGCAGTACTTC. This sequence encodes CSAGGTGNEQYF.

In DNA form, the CDR3 reads TGTGCCAGCAGCGTTGAGGCCAGGGGAGAACCCTACGAGCAGTACTTC. Its protein product is CASSVEARGEPYEQYF. The V call is TRBV12-1, the J call TRBJ2-7; the table's TRBD1 call for D was not verified on the DNA. TRBV12-1 is noted as a pseudogene. The CDR3 is 16 amino acids.

The chain recombines TRBV19 with TRBJ1-2, with D possibly matching TRBD1 (6 bases). The CDR3 runs to 16 residues. The germline V gene has CDR1 LNHDA and CDR2 SQIVND (reference sequence). V lost 5 bases, J lost 3 bases, and 19 bases lay in between. CDR3 bases: TGTGCCAGTAGTGCCGGTTTTCGGGGGGCCTACTATGGCTACACCTTC. Translation gives CASSAGFRGAYYGYTF.

The rearrangement uses TRBV15 and TRBJ1-1, with unresolved D. The CDR3 covers 14 residues. Trimming pared 1 base from V and 2 bases from J, leaving 8 bases between. CDR1 and CDR2 (germline): LNHNV, YYDKDF (reference sequence). CDR3 sequence (DNA): TGTGCCACCAGCAGAGTTCGGGCCAACACTGAAGCTTTCTTT. Translating it yields CATSRVRANTEAFF.

This chain connects TRBV10-3 to TRBJ1-1, with D hard to call. Germline values: CDR1 ENHRY, CDR2 SYGVKD. V was trimmed by 7 bases and J by 4 bases, leaving 13 bases between them. This CDR3 contains 13 residues. The CDR3 DNA sequence: TGTGCCATCAACCGGGGAGGGCTCACTGAAGCTTTCTTT. Encoded protein: CAINRGGLTEAFF.

The chain employs TRBV7-9 and TRBJ2-5, with TRBD2 as a possible D gene (5 bases). V lost 1 base to trimming and J lost 5 bases, with 11 bases between them. The germline gives CDR1 SEHNR, CDR2 FQNEAQ (reference sequence). CDR3 length: 14 amino acids. The DNA of the CDR3 is TGTGCCAGCAGCTTAGTTCCTAGCTTGGAGACCCAGTACTTC. Residues: CASSLVPSLETQYF.

In this sample, this clone turned up once. The chain uses TRBV5-8 and TRBJ2-2; 10 bases match TRBD1. J was trimmed by 2 bases and V by 4 bases; bases with no gene match: 5. The CDR3 is 16 amino acids. CDR1 and CDR2 (germline): SGHTS, YDEGEE. This chain's CDR3 is CASSERTGGNTGELFF. The CDR3 nucleotides read TGTGCCAGCAGCGAACGGACAGGGGGTAACACCGGGGAGCTGTTTTTT.

This clone came up once. The V and J genes are TRBV5-1 and TRBJ2-7; weak D call: TRBD2 (6 bases). This CDR3 is 15 amino acids long. V lost 2 bases and J lost 5, with 17 bases in between. The germline gives CDR1 SGHRS, CDR2 YFSETQ. The CDR3 region is CASSFLIGSSNEQYF. CDR3 coding DNA: TGCGCCAGCAGCTTTCTGATCGGGAGCTCTAACGAGCAGTACTTC.

The chain joins TRBV5-6 to TRBJ1-3; maybe TRBD1 (5 bases). The V gene's germline CDR1 is SGHDT and CDR2 YYEEEE. Trimming cost V 0 bases and J 1 base, with 11 bases left between them. This CDR3 has 16 residues. CDR3 DNA: TGTGCCAGCAGCTTGGCCTCTGGGACGTCTGGAAACACCATATATTTT. It codes for CASSLASGTSGNTIYF.

This chain links TRBV16 with TRBJ1-3, with TRBD1 as a possible D gene (5 bases). This CDR3 region has 14 residues. Germline V CDR1 and CDR2: KGHSY, FQNENV. V lost 2 bases, J lost 1 base, and 6 bases lay in between. The CDR3 spells CASSQQGSGNTIYF. For the CDR3, the DNA is TGTGCCAGCAGCCAACAGGGATCTGGAAACACCATATATTTT.

This rearrangement joins TRBV7-3 to TRBJ1-1; D is perhaps TRBD1 (5 bases). CDR3 size: 13 residues. Deletions cut 0 bases from V and 7 bases from J, with 9 bases between. Looked up from germline, CDR1 is SGHTA and CDR2 is FQGTGA. The CDR3 nucleotides read TGTGCCAGCAGCTTAACTGGGGGTGGTGAAGCTTTCTTT. It encodes CASSLTGGGEAFF.

The J gene is TRBJ2-5, the V gene TRBV19; 8 nucleotides align to TRBD2. The germline V gene encodes CDR1 LNHDA and CDR2 SQIVND (reference sequence). J gave up 3 bases and V 8 bases, and 5 bases lay outside the gene matches. CDR3 length: 13 amino acids. CDR3 nucleotide sequence: TGTGCCAGTCGACTTAGCGGGGAAGAGACCCAGTACTTC. Translation gives CASRLSGEETQYF.

V is TRBV5-1 and J is TRBJ2-7, with 11 bases aligning to TRBD2. Germline-derived CDR1 and CDR2 are SGHRS and YFSETQ. Trimming removed 3 bases from V and 3 bases from J; junction bases left unmatched: 2. This CDR3 spans 14 amino acids. CDR3 coding DNA: TGCGCCAGCAGCTACGGGACTAGCGGCTACGAGCAGTACTTC. Its protein is CASSYGTSGYEQYF.

The chain links TRBV6-1 to TRBJ2-7; no reliable D call. The germline V and J ends were trimmed by 2 bases and 4 bases, with 15 bases remaining between them. Germline-derived CDR1 and CDR2 are MNHNS and SASEGT. The CDR3 totals 15 residues. The CDR3 reads CASSEWSVSSYEQYF. CDR3 in DNA: TGTGCCAGCAGTGAATGGTCAGTATCATCTTACGAGCAGTACTTC.

J is TRBJ2-7 and V is TRBV5-4; 7 bases map to TRBD1. J gave up 2 bases and V 2 bases, and 1 base lay outside the gene matches. Germline V lookup: CDR1 SGHNT, CDR2 YYREEE (reference sequence). This CDR3 comprises 13 residues. CDR3 nucleotide sequence: TGTGCCAGCAGCTTACAGGGGACCTACGAGCAGTACTTC. Translating it yields CASSLQGTYEQYF.

The V gene is TRBV14, the J gene TRBJ2-7; no clear D. Trimming took 0 bases from V and 1 from J, leaving 10 bases between them. Germline CDR1 SGHDN, CDR2 FVKESK. CDR3 length: 15 amino acids. The CDR3 DNA follows: TGTGCCAGCAGCCAAGATGTAGGCTTTTCCTACGAGCAGTACTTC. This codes for CASSQDVGFSYEQYF.

This clone was recorded only once. The chain employs TRBV5-4 and TRBJ2-5, with D hard to call. Deletions cut 1 base from V and 5 bases from J, with 3 bases between. Germline CDR1 and CDR2: SGHNT and YYREEE (reference sequence). This CDR3 contains 11 residues. CDR3 residues: CASSLSETQYF. The DNA for the CDR3 is TGTGCCAGCAGCTTGTCGGAGACCCAGTACTTC.

This rearrangement joins TRBV19 to TRBJ2-7, with TRBD1 as a possible D gene (6 bases). Germline-derived CDR1 and CDR2 are LNHDA and SQIVND (reference sequence). V was trimmed by 4 bases and J by 2 bases, leaving 18 bases between them. The CDR3 spans 16 residues. This chain's CDR3 is CASSNPRGQRPYEQYF. As DNA, the CDR3 is TGTGCCAGTAGTAATCCCAGGGGCCAGAGGCCCTACGAGCAGTACTTC.

V usage is TRBV21-1 and J usage is TRBJ1-4; TRBD1, the D gene given by the table, was not confirmed from the DNA. TRBV21-1 is flagged as a pseudogene. This CDR3 spans 20 amino acids. The CDR3 reads CASSKECRWGPTATNEKLFF. The CDR3 nucleotides read TGTGCCAGCAGCAAAGAATGCCGGTGGGGCCCGACAGCAACTAATGAAAAACTGTTTTTT.

The J gene is TRBJ1-2, the V gene TRBV5-1; 9 bases are shared with TRBD1. The germline V gene has CDR1 SGHRS and CDR2 YFSETQ. The V and J ends lost 6 bases and 7 bases, in that order; junction bases with no gene match: 10. The CDR3 is 14 residues long. The CDR3 bases are TGCGCCAGCACTTCACGGACAGGGGAAAGTGGCTACACCTTC. Its translation: CASTSRTGESGYTF.

This chain connects TRBV29-1 to TRBJ1-6, with TRBD1 as a possible D gene (5 bases). The CDR3 has 13 residues. Germline loops: CDR1 SQVTM, CDR2 ANQGSEA. The V gene lost 6 bases and the J gene lost 8 bases, with 14 bases spanning the gap. The CDR3: CSVRETADSPLHF. CDR3 coding DNA: TGCAGCGTAAGGGAGACAGCGGATTCACCCCTCCACTTT.

V usage is TRBV25-1 and J usage is TRBJ2-1; 8 bases align to TRBD2. Trimming took 6 bases from V and 4 from J; bases not matched to a gene: 8. The CDR3 contains 15 residues. CDR1 is MGHDK, CDR2 SYGVNS, per germline. This chain's CDR3 is CASSLSGGRYNEQFF. CDR3 nucleotides: TGTGCCAGCAGCCTCTCTGGCGGGAGGTACAATGAGCAGTTCTTC.

This chain uses TRBV19 with TRBJ1-5, with D possibly being TRBD1 (6 bases). V shed 10 bases and J shed 4 bases, with 14 bases lying between them. CDR1 is LNHDA, CDR2 SQIVND, per germline (reference sequence). The CDR3 is 13 amino acids. Here the CDR3 reads CATCGRGNQPQHF. CDR3 bases: TGTGCCACATGCGGAAGGGGGAATCAGCCCCAGCATTTT. The entire variable domain, with the rest obtained from reference TRBV19 and TRBJ1-5, is as follows: DGGITQSPKYLFRKEGQNVTLSCEQNLNHDAMYWYRQDPGQGLRLIYYSQIVNDFQKGDIAEGYSVSREKKESFPLTVTSAQKNPTAFYLCATCGRGNQPQHFGDGTRLSIL.